These 11 T cell receptor beta chains were sequenced from one sample in a study of blood T cells in healthy people across ages. A sample-barcoded 5' primer and a J-beta primer mix were used in a second PCR of roughly 7 to 11 cycles. TCRdb analysed the 5' RACE reads with MiXCR anew, one entry per CDR3 protein. Of some 930,000 distinct CDR3 sequences listed, almost 30% were seen once; the top ten hold roughly 10%. The same sample was also studied in work on T cells of mothers and their children.

The sequencing input was blood. Receptors were obtained from a woman aged 40-49 years in good health.

Of note for this clonotype: A much more abundant neighbour one base away suggests this may be a read error. The chain is built from TRBV12-3 or TRBV12-4 and TRBJ1-4; tentatively, D is TRBD1 (6 bases). This CDR3 has 15 residues. Trimming stripped 6 bases from V and 4 bases from J, with 15 bases between. The chain's CDR3 is CASRQQGAVNEKLFF. DNA of the CDR3: TGTGCCAGCAGGCAACAGGGTGCGGTTAATGAAAAACTGTTTTTT.

This clonotype has more than one count but fewer than ten. This chain connects TRBV28 to TRBJ1-2; D remains ambiguous. Germline CDR1 reads MDHEN; CDR2 reads SYDVKM. The CDR3 length is 13 residues. Trimming stripped 7 bases from V and 8 bases from J, with 17 bases between. The CDR3 is CASISDASSGYTF. The DNA for the CDR3 is TGTGCCAGCATCTCGGACGCATCCTCCGGCTACACCTTC.

The chain combines TRBV6-6 with TRBJ1-1; 9 bases fit TRBD1. Germline-derived CDR1 and CDR2 are MNHNY and SVGAGI (reference sequence). The CDR3 is 15 amino acids. J lost 1 base, V lost 5 bases, and 5 bases had no gene match. The CDR3 DNA is TGTGCCAGCAGTCTGGACAGGGGCTCGAACACTGAAGCTTTCTTT. Translation gives CASSLDRGSNTEAFF.

This clonotype was picked up a small number of times. This chain links TRBV20-1 with TRBJ1-1; perhaps TRBD1 as D (5 bases). This CDR3 has 14 amino acids. CDR1 and CDR2 (germline): DFQATT, SNEGSKA (reference sequence). Trimming cost V 2 bases and J 2 bases, with 12 bases left between them. DNA for the CDR3: TGCAGTGCTAGACCGGACACTTATAACACTGAAGCTTTCTTT. It translates to CSARPDTYNTEAFF.

With respect to this clonotype: Given a much more abundant clone one base away, this may be a read error. The chain recombines TRBV6-5 with TRBJ1-2; D is perhaps TRBD1 (6 bases). This CDR3 has 12 residues. Germline V CDR1 and CDR2: MNHEY, SVGAGI. The chain's CDR3 is CASRWGADGNTF. Written as DNA, the CDR3 is TGTGCCAGCAGGTGGGGGGCGGATGGCAACACCTTC.

This clonotype has just a few counts. This sequence joins TRBV27 and TRBJ1-4; TRBD1 agrees at 7 bases. The trim removed 4 bases at V and 8 bases at J, leaving 13 bases unmatched. The CDR3 length is 16 residues. Germline CDR1 and CDR2: MNHEY and SMNVEV (reference sequence). CDR3 in amino acids: CASSSRRQGGQEKLFF. CDR3 sequence (DNA): TGTGCCAGCAGTTCCCGTCGCCAGGGGGGTCAAGAAAAACTGTTTTTT.

The table lists this clonotype with many counts. The chain has TRBV20-1 and TRBJ2-7; 7 nucleotides agree with TRBD1. Losses at the gene ends were 1 base for V and 8 bases for J; bases not matched to a gene: 5. Germline V CDR1 and CDR2: DFQATT, SNEGSKA (reference sequence). The CDR3 totals 12 residues. CDR3 DNA: TGCAGTGCTAGAGCTCGGGACAGTAAGCAGTACTTC. Encoded protein: CSARARDSKQYF.

V usage is TRBV2 and J usage is TRBJ2-1, with 11 positions matching TRBD2. Germline V gene lookup returns CDR1 SNHLY and CDR2 FYNNEI. The CDR3 is 15 amino acids. The ends lost 8 bases at V and 8 bases at J; junction bases unmatched: 11. CDR3 protein: CASQGLAVGFYEQFF. Written as DNA, the CDR3 is TGTGCCAGCCAGGGACTAGCGGTGGGTTTTTATGAGCAGTTCTTC. Full variable domain (remainder filled in from reference TRBV2 and TRBJ2-1): EPEVTQTPSHQVTQMGQEVILRCVPISNHLYFYWYRQILGQKVEFLVSFYNNEISEKSEIFDDQFSVERPDGSNFTLKIRSTKLEDSAMYFCASQGLAVGFYEQFFGPGTRLTVL.

The sample holds a few counts of this clonotype. J is TRBJ1-1 and V is TRBV28, with TRBD1 as a possible D gene (6 bases). The V end was cut by 5 bases, the J end by 7 bases, with 17 bases between. Germline V gene lookup returns CDR1 MDHEN and CDR2 SYDVKM. CDR3 length equals 14 residues. This chain's CDR3 is CASSAYRVVGEAFF. The CDR3 DNA reads TGTGCCAGCAGTGCCTACAGGGTAGTAGGTGAAGCTTTCTTT.

At least ten counts were recorded for this clonotype. The chain employs TRBV5-4 and TRBJ2-1; the D gene is possibly TRBD2 (6 bases). The germline V gene has CDR1 SGHNT and CDR2 YYREEE (reference sequence). The CDR3 extends over 15 amino acids. V lost 6 bases and J lost 3, with 16 bases in between. The CDR3 nucleotides read TGTGCCAGCAAAGTGGGGGGTGCCGTCTACAATGAGCAGTTCTTC. Amino acid sequence: CASKVGGAVYNEQFF.

This clonotype turned up a few times. This sequence joins TRBV4-3 and TRBJ1-3; D is unclear. The CDR3 spans 15 residues. V lost 3 bases and J 3 bases, leaving 12 bases between the germline ends. Looked up from germline, CDR1 is LGHNA and CDR2 is YSLEER. Here the CDR3 reads CASSHGAGHGNTIYF. CDR3 DNA sequence: TGCGCCAGCAGCCACGGAGCAGGCCATGGAAACACCATATATTTT.